This entry is about one T cell receptor (beta chain). CDR1 is SGHTA, CDR2 FQGNSA, per germline. The CDR3 spans 13 residues. The V end lost 2 bases, the J end lost 2 bases, and 7 bases lay between the germline ends. Assay: immunoSEQ multiplex PCR; the TCRdb copy retains only in-frame clones and omits some. This sample has fewer than 110,000 clones; approximately 79% occur once, and the top ten carry approximately 3%. This specimen belongs to a study of T cell clones after liver transplantation. Study as a whole: In this trial, immunosuppression withdrawal was attempted within 2 years of liver transplant.

The rearrangement joins TRBV7-2 to TRBJ2-7; D possibly corresponds to TRBD1 (6 bases). This specimen was CD4+ T cells from blood, taken approximately 43 months after liver transplant. This clonotype was sampled from a human patient who received a liver transplant. Certain T cells may be donor cells from the graft. CDR3 amino acids: CASSLYRAYEQYF. The CDR3 DNA reads TGTGCCAGCAGCTTATACAGGGCCTACGAGCAGTACTTC.